Here is one TCR beta chain with its context. The record originates from a study of blood T cell repertoires in COVID-19. Study summary: From the United States, Italy and Spain came samples of acute and convalescent COVID-19. The analysed material was cDNA or gDNA that came from T cells, B-cell-depleted T cells, or PBMCs.

Looked up from germline, CDR1 is LNHDA and CDR2 is SQIVND (reference sequence). J was trimmed by 0 bases and V by 8 bases; bases with no gene match: 5. The CDR3 has 15 amino acids. Using immunoSEQ multiplex PCR, the repertoire was profiled, and TCRdb retains in-frame clones only, with some absent. The sample contains under 200,000 clones, approximately 86% of which appear only once. Sequenced sample: peripheral blood. The source is a man between 65 and 80 years old with acute or convalescent COVID-19. This chain joins TRBV19 and TRBJ1-4; 8 bases match TRBD1. The CDR3 bases are TGTGCCAGTCGCCAGGGGGCCTCAACTAATGAAAAACTGTTTTTT. As protein: CASRQGASTNEKLFF.